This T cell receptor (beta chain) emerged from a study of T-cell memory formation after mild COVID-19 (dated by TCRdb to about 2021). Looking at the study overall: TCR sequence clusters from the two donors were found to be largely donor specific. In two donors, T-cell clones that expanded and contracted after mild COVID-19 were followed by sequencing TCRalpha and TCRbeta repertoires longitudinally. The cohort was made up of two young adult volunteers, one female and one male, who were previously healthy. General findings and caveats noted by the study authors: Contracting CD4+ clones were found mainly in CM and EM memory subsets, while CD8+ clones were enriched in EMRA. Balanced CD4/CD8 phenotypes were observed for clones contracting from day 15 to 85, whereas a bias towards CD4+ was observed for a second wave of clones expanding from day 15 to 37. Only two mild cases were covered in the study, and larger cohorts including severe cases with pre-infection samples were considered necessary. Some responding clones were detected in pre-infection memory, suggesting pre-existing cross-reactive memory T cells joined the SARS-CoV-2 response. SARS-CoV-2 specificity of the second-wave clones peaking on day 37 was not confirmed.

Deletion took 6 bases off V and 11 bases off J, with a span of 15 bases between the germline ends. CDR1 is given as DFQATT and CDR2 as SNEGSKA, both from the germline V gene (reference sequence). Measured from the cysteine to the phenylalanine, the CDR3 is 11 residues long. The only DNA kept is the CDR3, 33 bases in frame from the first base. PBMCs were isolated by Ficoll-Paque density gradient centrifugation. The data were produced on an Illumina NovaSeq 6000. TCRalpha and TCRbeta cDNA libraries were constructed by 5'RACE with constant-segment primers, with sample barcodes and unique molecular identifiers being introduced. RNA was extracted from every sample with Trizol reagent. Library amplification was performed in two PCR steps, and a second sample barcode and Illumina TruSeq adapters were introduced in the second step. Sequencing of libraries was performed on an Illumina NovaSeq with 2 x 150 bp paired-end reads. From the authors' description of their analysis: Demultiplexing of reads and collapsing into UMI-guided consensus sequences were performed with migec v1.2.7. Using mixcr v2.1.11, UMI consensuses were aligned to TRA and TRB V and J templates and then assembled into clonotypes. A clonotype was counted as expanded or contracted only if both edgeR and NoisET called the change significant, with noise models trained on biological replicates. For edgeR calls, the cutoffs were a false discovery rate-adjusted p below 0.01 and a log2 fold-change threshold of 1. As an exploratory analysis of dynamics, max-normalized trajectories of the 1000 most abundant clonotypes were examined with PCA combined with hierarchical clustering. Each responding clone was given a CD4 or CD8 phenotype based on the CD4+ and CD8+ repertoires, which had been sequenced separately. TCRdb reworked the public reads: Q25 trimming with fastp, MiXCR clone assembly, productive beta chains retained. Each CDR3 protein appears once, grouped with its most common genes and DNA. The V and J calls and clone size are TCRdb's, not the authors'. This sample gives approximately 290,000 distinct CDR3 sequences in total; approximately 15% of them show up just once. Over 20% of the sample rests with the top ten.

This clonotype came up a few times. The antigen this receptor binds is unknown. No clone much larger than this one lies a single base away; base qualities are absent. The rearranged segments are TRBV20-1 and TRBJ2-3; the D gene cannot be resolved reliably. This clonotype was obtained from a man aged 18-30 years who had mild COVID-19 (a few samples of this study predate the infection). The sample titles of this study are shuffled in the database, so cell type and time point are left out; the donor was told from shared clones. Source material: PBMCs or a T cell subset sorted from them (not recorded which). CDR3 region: CSASTLEMQYF. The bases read TGCAGTGCCAGCACCCTCGAGATGCAGTATTTT.